The 10 T cell receptor delta chains below were found in one sample sequenced in a study of γδ T cells in repeated Plasmodium falciparum infection. Flow sorting of PBMC yielded separate Vgamma9/Vdelta2+ and Vdelta2-negative gammadelta T cell populations for bulk repertoire analysis. TCRdb reapplied CATT to the multiplex PCR reads. The data show around 50,000 delta-chain clones, roughly 1.6% seen once. What was sequenced was gamma-delta T cells from blood. These receptor sequences come from a pool of human donors (malaria-infected and uninfected, not separated).

This clone has a count of ten or more. A much larger clone differs by one base, so this may be a read error. Other DNA sequences from this sample encode an identical CDR3 as well. This chain joins TRDV1 and TRDJ1; 7 bases fit TRDD3. After removal of 3 bases from V and 0 bases from J, the junction contained 34 bases not matched to a gene. The CDR3 runs 25 residues. In germline, CDR1 is TSWWSYY, CDR2 QGS. CDR3 sequence (DNA): TGTGCTCTTGGGGATTCTTACAGGGAGCACCATTCTGGGGGCCGCGACATCCCATACACCGATAAACTCATCTTT. Translated, it gives CALGDSYREHHSGGRDIPYTDKLIF.

With respect to this clone: TCRdb records a much larger clone's protein for this DNA, with a difference at residue 14 that likely arises from a read error; the protein given is the translation of the DNA. The V gene corresponds to TRDV1; no J gene was called. Germline V CDR1 and CDR2: TSWWSYY, QGS. CDR3 length equals 15 residues. The CDR3 region has the DNA TGTGCTCTTGAGGCCCCCTTCTCCTCCACCGATAAACTCACCTTT. Protein sequence: CALEAPFSSTDKLTF.

The table lists this clone with many counts. The chain links TRDV1 to TRDJ1, with 13 bases lining up with TRDD3. This CDR3 is 24 amino acids long. Germline V gene sequence: CDR1 TSWWSYY, CDR2 QGS. The junction had 34 bases not matched to a gene; V was cut back by 3 bases and J by 9 bases. CDR3 nucleotide sequence: TGTGCTCTTGGGGATACTTCCTACTTTAGGGGATGGGACTGGGGGATACGCGGATTCCGGGAACTCATCTTT. This translates into CALGDTSYFRGWDWGIRGFRELIF.

To note about this clone: The protein TCRdb gives is from a much larger clone and does not agree with this DNA's translation at residue 6, likely a read error; the protein shown here comes from the DNA. The chain has TRDV2 and TRDJ1; 7 positions match TRDD3. Matching the DNA to germline supplied the J gene, which TCRdb does not give. This CDR3 comprises 15 residues. Germline CDR1 and CDR2: GEAIGNYY and EKD. Trimming cost V 9 bases and J 2 bases; bases outside gene matches: 14. The CDR3 sequence is CAGWGVQDDTDKLIF. Here the CDR3 DNA reads TGTGCCGGCTGGGGGGTGCAAGACGATACCGATAAACTCATCTTT.

This clone was counted ten times or more. This DNA's translation differs at residue 6 from TCRdb's protein, which comes from a much larger clone; a read error is likely, and the protein shown is translated from the DNA. This chain connects TRDV1 to TRDJ1; weak D call: TRDD3 (6 bases). TCRdb gives no J gene; it was assigned here by matching the DNA to germline. V was pared by 2 bases and J by 1 base, with 14 bases between. The germline CDR1 and CDR2 sequences are TSWWSYY and QGS. This CDR3 is built from 16 residues. CDR3 sequence: CALGEGGGGPTDKLIF. CDR3 nucleotide sequence: TGTGCTCTTGGGGAAGGTGGGGGGGGACCCACCGATAAACTCATCTTT.

This clone has a handful of counts. This DNA translates differently at residue 9 from the TCRdb protein, which is that of a much larger clone; a read error is likely, and the protein shown is the DNA's own translation. The CDR3 loop is CALGEISIQRPDKLIF. CDR3 DNA: TGTGCTCTTGGGGAAATTTCGATACAACGACCCGATAAACTCATCTTT. The chain links TRDV1 to TRDJ1, with D tentatively TRDD3 (5 bases). No J segment appears in TCRdb, so it was assigned here by matching the sequence to germline. The ends were cut back, 2 bases at V and 3 bases at J, with 16 bases in the middle. CDR1 and CDR2 (germline): TSWWSYY, QGS. The CDR3 runs 16 residues.

In this sample, this clone turned up a few times. A far more abundant clone sits one base away, making this likely a read error. This sample also contains other DNA sequences that code for the same CDR3. The rearrangement joins TRDV1 to TRDJ1, with TRDD3 matching 8 bases. TCRdb supplies no J gene; here it was assigned by aligning the nucleotide sequence to germline. The CDR3 runs to 18 residues. Germline assignment: CDR1 TSWWSYY and CDR2 QGS. The V gene end was trimmed by 2 bases and the J gene end by 0 bases; junction bases not matched to a gene: 11. The CDR3 here is CALGETKGYVLDTDKLIF. In nucleotides, the CDR3 is TGTGCTCTTGGGGAAACAAAGGGATACGTTCTGGACACCGATAAACTCATCTTT.

The table lists this clone with a few counts. TCRdb attributes to this sequence the protein of a much larger clone, which differs from the DNA translation at residue 16; a read error is likely, and the protein displayed is translated from the DNA. The chain employs TRDV1 and TRDJ1; 10 bases line up with TRDD3. J lost 2 bases, V lost 0 bases, and 21 bases had no gene match. CDR1 is TSWWSYY, CDR2 QGS, per germline. The CDR3 runs to 22 residues. The CDR3 is CALGELLRVSDWGDTGTDKLIF. DNA of the CDR3: TGTGCTCTTGGGGAACTCCTACGTGTCTCGGACTGGGGGGATACGGGGACCGATAAACTCATCTTT.

The sample holds a few counts of this clone. A read error likely explains this, since a far larger clone differs by one base. Other DNA sequences of this sample code for an identical CDR3. The rearrangement joins TRDV1 to TRDJ1; 8 positions match TRDD3. TCRdb records no J gene; here it was assigned by comparing the DNA to germline. Germline V gives CDR1 TSWWSYY, CDR2 QGS. The CDR3 runs to 16 residues. The CDR3 nucleotides are TGTGCCCTTAGGAAATGGGGGATTTATGGCACCGATAAACTCATCTTT. Its protein is CALRKWGIYGTDKLIF.

This clone rates as medium-sized (0.01 to 0.1%). The J gene is TRDJ1, the V gene TRDV1; no reliable D call. Germline-derived CDR1 and CDR2 are TSWWSYY and QGS. The CDR3 extends over 14 amino acids. Trimming cost V 0 bases and J 4 bases, with 9 bases left between them. The CDR3 loop is CALGELVPDDKLIF. CDR3 DNA: TGTGCTCTTGGGGAACTAGTCCCCGACGATAAACTCATCTTT.